This entry features one T cell receptor beta chain sequence. This clonotype was found a few times. Its cognate antigen has yet to be identified. There are no base qualities to consult, and no much larger clone falls within one base. The V end loses 2 bases and the J end loses 7 bases, and a stretch of 14 bases separates them. The germline V gene sets CDR1 to SNHLY and CDR2 to FYNNEI. The CDR3 starts with the cysteine, ends with the phenylalanine, and has 15 residues. Of the read, only the CDR3 DNA is kept; its 45 bases are in frame from base 1. These data belong to a study of identical twins (dated by TCRdb to the mid-2010s). Regarding the research as a whole: To test whether fetal clonotypes persist, the study used deep sequencing on TCR alpha and beta repertoires from monozygotic twins, unrelated adults of various ages, and cord blood. To rule out contamination, replicate twin experiments were performed at different times with different library preparation protocols. The paper's findings and limits, for the study overall: Fewer insertions were carried by abundant cord blood beta clonotypes; a weaker similar trend was observed in young adult naive repertoires, while no such trend was observed in memory repertoires. Invariant T cells such as MAIT and iNKT could partly confound zero-insertion analyses, though diverse VJ usage argued against this for most clonotypes. Because the same donors could not be followed over many years, the conclusions relied on cross-sectional statistical analysis. Out-of-frame TCR alpha sequences shared between twins showed an excess of low generation-probability sequences compared with coincidental sharing between unrelated individuals. Excess twin sharing in beta out-of-frame sequences was weaker because fewer shared sequences lowered the signal-to-noise ratio. Recombination models systematically underestimated out-of-frame TCR alpha sharing in monozygotic twins but agreed with sharing between unrelated individuals.

The library was prepared using 5' RACE. The run used an Illumina HiSeq 2000. A universal primer binding site was added through template switching, and the final cDNA carried a unique molecular identifier so that TCR cDNA molecules could be counted accurately. Specific primers in the conserved constant-segment region were used to synthesize first-strand cDNA for the TCR alpha and beta chains. To control for contamination, every cDNA library carried two barcodes: a SMART-Mk sample barcode plus Illumina barcodes. TruSeq adapter sequences, together with Illumina sample barcodes, were added in two successive PCR steps. TCR alpha and beta cDNA libraries were sequenced on the Illumina HiSeq platform with custom primers. The study's processing was this. MiGEC processed the raw reads to extract unique molecular identifiers, while MiXCR was used to determine the CDR3 positions. Recombination models were inferred per individual with the repgenHMM and IGoR tools using an EM algorithm. The analysis of shared clonotypes was done with the tcR package in R, with sharing normalized by the product of cloneset sizes. To study raw recombination free of thymic and clonal selection effects, out-of-frame nonproductive sequences were analyzed. TCRdb took the public reads, trimmed them with fastp at Q25, ran MiXCR for clone calling and kept in-frame beta chains. Each entry is one CDR3 protein sequence, shown with its most common DNA and genes. The V and J calls shown here were made by TCRdb, not taken from the authors' results. Here the sample has a few hundred thousand distinct CDR3 sequences; roughly 8.7% occur a single time. The top ten constitute less than 4% of the sample.

All donors were healthy Caucasians. The twin cohort comprised three pairs of female monozygotic twins, all aged roughly 18 to 30 years. Positive isolation kits from Invitrogen were used to isolate the CD4+ and CD8+ T cell populations. A further study also used this sample, focusing on yellow fever vaccine responses in identical twins. The second paper further reports: According to the authors, in identical twins the way T cells responded to vaccination appeared partly convergent and partly personalized. The study precisely tracked vaccine-responding T cell clones in identical twins.

The receptor chain draws on TRBV2 and TRBJ1-4; too little of a D gene remains to name it. This receptor was obtained from a woman aged 18-29 years in good health. Specimen: CD8+ T cells sorted from blood. The CDR3 protein is CASSERTQPGEKLFF. The DNA sequence reads TGTGCCAGCAGTGAAAGGACGCAACCGGGTGAAAAACTGTTTTTT.